This passage covers 2 T cell receptor beta chains from one sample sequenced in a study of early T cells in non-severe SARS-CoV-2 infection. TCRdb re-called the 5' RACE reads with MiXCR, one entry per CDR3 protein. The table has over 50,000 distinct CDR3 sequences, over 7.5% seen once. Sequences were obtained from whole blood. Every receptor here comes from an adult who was a healthcare worker with PCR-confirmed SARS-CoV-2 infection or an uninfected control (not recorded which).

In DNA, the CDR3 is TGCAGCGTGGCTAACTTAAACATTCAGTACTTC. Amino acid sequence: CSVANLNIQYF. The J gene is TRBJ2-4, the V gene TRBV29-1; D is undetermined. CDR3 length equals 11 residues. Germline assignment: CDR1 SQVTM and CDR2 ANQGSEA. The germline V and J ends were trimmed by 6 bases and 6 bases, with 9 bases remaining between them.

Only a few counts were recorded for this clonotype. This rearrangement joins TRBV10-2 to TRBJ2-3, with 7 nucleotides matching TRBD2. V lost 4 bases, J lost 0 bases, and 1 base stayed unmatched. Germline V gives CDR1 WSHSY, CDR2 SAAADI. This CDR3 spans 14 amino acids. CDR3 sequence: CASSVSGSTDTQYF. The DNA of the CDR3 is TGCGCCAGCAGTGTTAGCGGGAGCACAGATACGCAGTATTTT.